The clone carrying this TCR beta chain was picked up a small number of times. After constant-region reverse-primer amplification, full-length variable regions underwent semi-nested PCR with Nested Universal Primer A. TCRdb analysed the 5' RACE reads with MiXCR anew, one entry per CDR3 protein. The repertoire holds 35,000 to 50,000 distinct CDR3 sequences, with approximately 28% as singletons. The source material was tumor-infiltrating memory CD4+ T cells sorted from the breast tumor. Noted subset: memory CD4+ T cells, CD4+CD45RO+CD25-. The TCR originated in a female donor with breast cancer.

The CDR3 is CASSVQGVQQPQHF. CDR3 DNA: TGTGCCAGCAGTGTACAGGGGGTTCAGCAGCCCCAGCATTTT. J is TRBJ1-5 and V is TRBV12-3 or TRBV12-4; 8 nucleotides line up with TRBD1. The trim removed 5 bases at V and 7 bases at J, leaving 7 bases unmatched. CDR3 length equals 14 residues.